This passage covers 12 T cell receptor beta chains from one sample sequenced in a study of graft-versus-host responses after intestinal transplantation. Clones were sequenced by immunoSEQ multiplex PCR, and TCRdb holds only the in-frame ones, with some missing. The sample includes 29,000 or so clones, 80% of them seen just once. Lamina propria and intraepithelial lymphocytes were released by processing graft tissue. Sequencing used ileum tissue, obtained 98 days after intestinal transplantation. These TCRs come from a human patient who received an intestinal transplant, so some T cells may come from the graft donor.

The chain is built from TRBV30 and TRBJ1-1, with D hard to call. The CDR3 loop spans 13 amino acids. CDR1 and CDR2 from the germline V gene are GTSNPN and SVGIG (reference sequence). Trimming cost V 0 bases and J 1 base, with 6 bases left between them. The CDR3 loop reads CAWSVGGNTEAFF. The CDR3 region has the DNA TGTGCCTGGAGTGTTGGAGGGAACACTGAAGCTTTCTTT. Combining the CDR3 with reference TRBV30 and TRBJ1-1 gives the whole variable domain SQTIHQWPATLVQPVGSPLSLECTVEGTSNPNLYWYRQAAGRGLQLLFYSVGIGQISSEVPQNLSASRPQDRQFILSSKKLLLSDSGFYLCAWSVGGNTEAFFGQGTRLTVV.

V is TRBV7-6 and J is TRBJ1-1, with a tentative D call TRBD1 (5 bases). Germline V gene data show CDR1 as SGHVS and CDR2 as FNYEAQ. V was trimmed by 4 bases and J by 0 bases, leaving 9 bases between them. The CDR3 is 14 amino acids. The CDR3 nucleotides are TGTGCCAGCAGCTACGGGGGAGTGAACACTGAAGCTTTCTTT. Protein product: CASSYGGVNTEAFF.

The V call is TRBV7-9, the J call TRBJ2-7, with 7 bases that match TRBD2. V gave up 1 base and J gave up 4 bases; unmatched junction bases: 7. The CDR3 is made up of 15 amino acids. Germline assignment: CDR1 SEHNR and CDR2 FQNEAQ (reference sequence). The CDR3 region has the DNA TGTGCCAGCAGCTTAGGGGGACTACCCTCTTACGAGCAGTACTTC. Translated: CASSLGGLPSYEQYF.

V usage is TRBV7-8 and J usage is TRBJ2-7; 9 bases align to TRBD1. The CDR3 loop spans 19 amino acids. V gave up 0 bases and J gave up 5 bases; unmatched junction bases: 17. Germline assignment: CDR1 SGHVS and CDR2 FQNEAQ. This CDR3 is CASSLAVNFRDRASHEQYF. The CDR3 bases are TGTGCCAGCAGCTTAGCGGTAAATTTCCGGGACAGGGCGTCCCACGAGCAGTACTTC. Filled out from reference TRBV7-8 and TRBJ2-7, the complete variable domain reads GAGVSQSPRYKVAKRGQDVALRCDPISGHVSLFWYQQALGQGPEFLTYFQNEAQLDKSGLPSDRFFAERPEGSVSTLKIQRTQQEDSAVYLCASSLAVNFRDRASHEQYFGPGTRLTVT.

The chain joins TRBV2 to TRBJ1-1, with D perhaps matching TRBD1 (5 bases). CDR3 length: 16 residues. The germline V gene encodes CDR1 SNHLY and CDR2 FYNNEI. Trimming removed 6 bases at V and 1 base at J, with 18 bases between. The CDR3 protein is CASSEREQVKNTEAFF. The CDR3 coding sequence is TGTGCCAGCAGCGAACGAGAACAGGTTAAGAACACTGAAGCTTTCTTT. Complete variable domain (other parts from reference TRBV2 and TRBJ1-1): EPEVTQTPSHQVTQMGQEVILRCVPISNHLYFYWYRQILGQKVEFLVSFYNNEISEKSEIFDDQFSVERPDGSNFTLKIRSTKLEDSAMYFCASSEREQVKNTEAFFGQGTRLTVV.

This chain connects TRBV5-1 to TRBJ2-5; possibly TRBD1 for D (5 bases). Germline CDR1 is SGHRS and CDR2 is YFSETQ. This CDR3 region has 15 residues. V lost 0 bases to trimming and J lost 5 bases, with 14 bases between them. Here the CDR3 DNA reads TGCGCCAGCAGCTTGGAAGGGGCACCCCAGGAGACCCAGTACTTC. This encodes CASSLEGAPQETQYF.

The chain joins TRBV14 to TRBJ2-2, with D maybe TRBD2 (6 bases). The CDR3 has 16 residues. Germline V gene sequence: CDR1 SGHDN, CDR2 FVKESK. V lost 2 bases, J lost 6 bases, and 16 bases lay in between. The chain's CDR3 is CASSQLVNLAPGELFF. DNA of the CDR3: TGTGCCAGCAGCCAACTCGTAAACCTAGCGCCCGGGGAGCTGTTTTTT.

The rearrangement links TRBV7-9 to TRBJ1-6, with TRBD1 as a possible D gene (5 bases). The ends were cut back, 3 bases at V and 10 bases at J, with 19 bases in the middle. The CDR3 is 16 amino acids. Germline V gene data show CDR1 as SEHNR and CDR2 as FQNEAQ (reference sequence). In nucleotides, the CDR3 is TGTGCCAGCAGCTTCTACGCCGGGACGGGCGTGTCACCCCTCCACTTT. This gives the protein CASSFYAGTGVSPLHF.

The table lists this clone with a count of one. This chain uses TRBV27 with TRBJ2-5; tentative D call: TRBD1 (5 bases). Germline V gives CDR1 MNHEY, CDR2 SMNVEV (reference sequence). CDR3 size: 15 residues. Trimming stripped 5 bases from V and 2 bases from J, with 15 bases between. CDR3 DNA sequence: TGTGCCAGCAGTCTTACAGGTATCCCGCAAGAGACCCAGTACTTC. Its protein is CASSLTGIPQETQYF.

The V call is TRBV29-1, the J call TRBJ1-2; TRBD1 matches 7 bases. The ends lost 5 bases at V and 8 bases at J; junction bases unmatched: 11. The CDR3 runs 13 residues. The germline gives CDR1 SQVTM, CDR2 ANQGSEA. The CDR3 region is CSVRDSSSGGYTF. The CDR3 bases are TGCAGCGTTAGGGACAGTTCATCGGGCGGCTACACCTTC.

V is TRBV5-8 and J is TRBJ1-2, with D hard to call. Germline CDR1 reads SGHTS; CDR2 reads YDEGEE. This CDR3 is built from 16 residues. V shed 7 bases and J shed 4 bases, with 23 bases lying between them. CDR3 residues: CASAKRHPRKIYGYTF. CDR3 nucleotides: TGTGCCAGCGCCAAACGTCATCCACGAAAGATCTATGGCTACACCTTC.

This chain links TRBV5-1 with TRBJ1-2, with D possibly TRBD1 on 5 matching bases. The ends were cut back, 6 bases at V and 5 bases at J, with 23 bases in the middle. CDR3 length: 16 amino acids. Germline values: CDR1 SGHRS, CDR2 YFSETQ. The CDR3: CASTFGYLRGEYGYTF. CDR3 bases: TGCGCCAGCACCTTTGGGTATTTAAGGGGAGAATATGGCTACACCTTC.